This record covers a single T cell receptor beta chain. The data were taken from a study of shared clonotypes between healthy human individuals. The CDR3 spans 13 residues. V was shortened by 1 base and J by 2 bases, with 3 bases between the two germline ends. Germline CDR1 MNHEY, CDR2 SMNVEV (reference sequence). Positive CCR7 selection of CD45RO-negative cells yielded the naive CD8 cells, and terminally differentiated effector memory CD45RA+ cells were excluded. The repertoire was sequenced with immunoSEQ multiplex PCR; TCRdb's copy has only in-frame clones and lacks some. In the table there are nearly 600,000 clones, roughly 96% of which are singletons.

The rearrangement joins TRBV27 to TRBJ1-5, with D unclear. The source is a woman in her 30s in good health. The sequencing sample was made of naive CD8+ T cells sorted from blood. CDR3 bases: TGTGCCAGCAGTTTATGGGGCAATCAGCCCCAGCATTTT. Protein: CASSLWGNQPQHF.